A selection of T cell receptor beta chains follows, all from one sample in a study of OX40 agonist ivuxolimab in advanced cancers. The assay was immunoSEQ multiplex PCR, and TCRdb's table has in-frame clones only and misses some. The table includes around 60,000 clones, roughly 90% detected once. The sequencing used CD4+ or CD8+ T cells sorted from blood, collected in a trial of the OX40 agonist ivuxolimab. Receptors were obtained from an adult with an advanced solid tumor such as melanoma, head and neck, liver or kidney cancer. Both conserved end residues are part of each CDR3. The order of the fields is clone size, J gene, D gene, V gene, CDR3 protein, CDR3 DNA. D genes are given only for firm matches. Expanded clones are given a class, and other clones once, few, many or no size at all.

>-|TRBJ1-5|TRBD1|TRBV27
CAITPDRGPQPQHF
TGTGCCATCACCCCAGACAGGGGGCCTCAGCCCCAGCATTTT
>once|TRBJ2-1|TRBD2|TRBV18
CASSPGLAGNEQFF
TGTGCCAGCTCACCCGGACTAGCCGGAAATGAGCAGTTCTTC
>-|TRBJ2-3|-|TRBV2
CASAPKGMGDTQYF
TGTGCCAGCGCCCCTAAGGGGATGGGGGATACGCAGTATTTT
>-|TRBJ2-1|-|TRBV4-1
CASSQGGTIYNEQFF
TGCGCCAGCAGCCAAGGCGGGACCATTTACAATGAGCAGTTCTTC
>once|TRBJ1-5|-|TRBV28
CASTDGNQPQHF
TGTGCCAGCACTGACGGAAATCAGCCCCAGCATTTT
>-|TRBJ2-1|-|TRBV15
CATSRDGNPVYEQFF
TGTGCCACCAGCAGGGACGGAAACCCTGTATATGAGCAGTTCTTC
>once|TRBJ2-3|TRBD2|TRBV7-9
CASSLARPGLAGDTQYF
TGTGCCAGCAGCTTAGCCCGACCGGGACTAGCGGGAGATACGCAGTATTTT
>few|TRBJ1-5|-|TRBV27
CASQRGAVSNQPQHF
TGTGCCAGCCAAAGAGGGGCCGTTAGCAATCAGCCCCAGCATTTT
>-|TRBJ2-3|TRBD1|TRBV2
CASSVGQGPDTQYF
TGTGCCAGCAGTGTGGGACAGGGGCCAGATACGCAGTATTTT
>-|TRBJ2-2|-|TRBV7-6
CASSHPNTGELFF
TGTGCCAGCAGCCATCCTAACACCGGGGAGCTGTTTTTT
>-|TRBJ2-5|-|TRBV11-1
CASSLGRVETQYF
TGTGCCAGCAGCTTAGGACGGGTGGAGACCCAGTACTTC
>few|TRBJ1-2|-|TRBV5-4
CASSLWGDYGYTF
TGTGCCAGCAGCTTGTGGGGCGACTATGGCTACACCTTC
>-|TRBJ2-2|-|TRBV5-4
CASSLQGTNTGELFF
TGTGCCAGCAGCTTACAAGGAACGAACACCGGGGAGCTGTTTTTT
>-|TRBJ2-3|TRBD1|TRBV6-5
CASSEDRGPDTQYF
TGTGCCAGCAGTGAAGACAGGGGGCCAGATACGCAGTATTTT
>-|TRBJ1-2|-|TRBV9
CASSPEGREFGGYTF
TGTGCCAGCAGCCCAGAAGGCAGGGAATTCGGAGGCTACACCTTC
>-|TRBJ2-1|TRBD2|TRBV30
CAWMASGRAYNEQFF
TGTGCCTGGATGGCTAGCGGGAGGGCCTACAATGAGCAGTTCTTC
>-|TRBJ2-7|-|TRBV7-2
CASSFTGLDYEQYF
TGTGCCAGCAGCTTTACGGGACTCGACTACGAGCAGTACTTC
>-|TRBJ1-5|-|TRBV6-5
CASSAPGLSKWAQHF
TGTGCCAGCAGCGCTCCGGGACTCTCTAAGTGGGCCCAGCATTTT
>-|TRBJ1-2|TRBD1|TRBV28
CASSPSDRGHYGYTF
TGTGCCAGCAGTCCATCGGACAGGGGGCATTACGGCTACACCTTC
>-|TRBJ2-7|-|TRBV5-1
CASSSDNSYEQYF
TGCGCCAGCAGCTCCGACAACTCCTACGAGCAGTACTTC
>-|TRBJ2-7|TRBD1|TRBV13
CASSGLDRGYKQYF
TGTGCCAGCAGCGGACTGGACAGGGGCTACAAGCAGTACTTC
>-|TRBJ2-5|-|TRBV29-1
CSVEQGRETQYF
TGCAGCGTTGAGCAGGGCCGGGAGACCCAGTACTTC
>once|TRBJ2-7|-|TRBV5-1
CASSFAGLEGEEQYF
TGCGCCAGCAGCTTCGCCGGCCTCGAGGGAGAAGAGCAGTACTTC
>-|TRBJ1-2|-|TRBV6-1
CASSPGWKGCTF
TGTGCCAGCAGTCCCGGATGGAAGGGCTGCACCTTC
>-|TRBJ2-2|-|TRBV5-1
CASSRFNTGELFF
TGCGCCAGCAGCAGATTCAACACCGGGGAGCTGTTTTTT
>-|TRBJ2-5|TRBD2|TRBV5-4
CASSSGLVIETQYF
TGTGCCAGCAGCTCGGGACTAGTGATCGAGACCCAGTACTTC
>-|TRBJ1-1|-|TRBV5-1
CASSLARTGMNTEAFF
TGCGCCAGCAGCTTGGCCCGAACAGGGATGAACACTGAAGCTTTCTTT
>-|TRBJ2-6|TRBD1|TRBV19
CASSPSGTGAGANVLTF
TGTGCCAGTAGTCCGTCCGGGACAGGGGCTGGGGCCAACGTCCTGACTTTC
>-|TRBJ2-5|TRBD1|TRBV28
CASRPTGGETQYF
TGTGCCAGCAGACCAACAGGGGGAGAGACCCAGTACTTC